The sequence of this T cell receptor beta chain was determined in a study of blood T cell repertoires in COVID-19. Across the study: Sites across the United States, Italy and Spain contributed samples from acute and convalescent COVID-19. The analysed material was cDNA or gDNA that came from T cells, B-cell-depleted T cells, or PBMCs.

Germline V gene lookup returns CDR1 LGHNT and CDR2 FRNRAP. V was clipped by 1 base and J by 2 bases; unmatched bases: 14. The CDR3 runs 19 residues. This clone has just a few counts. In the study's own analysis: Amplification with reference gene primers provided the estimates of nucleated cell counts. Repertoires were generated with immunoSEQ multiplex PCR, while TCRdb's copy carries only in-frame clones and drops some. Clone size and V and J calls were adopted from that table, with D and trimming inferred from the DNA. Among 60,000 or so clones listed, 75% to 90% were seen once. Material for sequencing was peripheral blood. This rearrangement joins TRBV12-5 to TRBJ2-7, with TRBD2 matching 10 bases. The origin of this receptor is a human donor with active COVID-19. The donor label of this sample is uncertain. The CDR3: CASGLDSGLAEWSAYEQYF. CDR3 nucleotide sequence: TGTGCTAGTGGTTTGGATTCAGGACTAGCGGAGTGGTCGGCCTACGAGCAGTACTTC.